This T cell receptor beta chain was sequenced for a study of T cell responses to AZD1222 COVID-19 vaccine. Assay used: immunoSEQ multiplex PCR; TCRdb lists only in-frame clones, some missing. The sample holds about 130,000 clones, 90% seen once. This CDR3 spans 13 amino acids. CDR1 SQVTM and CDR2 ANQGSEA come from the germline V gene. V was shortened by 4 bases and J by 4 bases, with 14 bases between the two germline ends. Here the sequenced sample was peripheral blood, taken on day 0 of AZD1222 vaccination. The chain uses TRBV29-1 and TRBJ2-7, with D possibly called TRBD1 or TRBD2 (5 bases each). This sequence was found in an adult in good health. This CDR3 is CSVGVLGGYEQYF. The CDR3 DNA reads as TGCAGCGTTGGCGTCCTTGGGGGTTACGAGCAGTACTTC.